These 27 T cell receptor beta chains came from one sample sequenced in a study of blood T cell repertoires in COVID-19. TCRdb's table, derived via immunoSEQ multiplex PCR, lists solely in-frame clones and lacks some. The sample includes under 150,000 clones, 70% to 85% seen only once; the top ten take 15% to 20%. Sequencing input: peripheral blood. These receptors were collected from a woman aged 80 or older with acute or convalescent COVID-19.

CDR3 in DNA: TGTGCCAGCAGTGAAGCGAGGGGGACCTATGGCTACACCTTC. Translation: CASSEARGTYGYTF. The chain uses TRBV2 and TRBJ1-2, with D possibly being TRBD1 (6 bases). Germline CDR1 is SNHLY and CDR2 is FYNNEI. The CDR3 contains 14 residues. Trimming took off 0 bases at V and 4 bases at J, with 9 bases between the two ends.

The chain combines TRBV7-9 with TRBJ2-7, with a weak D call TRBD1 (6 bases). Germline V gene sequence: CDR1 SEHNR, CDR2 FQNEAQ (reference sequence). The CDR3 totals 15 residues. Trimming took 5 bases from V and 4 from J, leaving 18 bases between them. The CDR3 DNA is TGTGCCAGCAGCCTAAGGACAGCCGGTCAGTACGAGCAGTACTTC. It encodes CASSLRTAGQYEQYF.

Regarding this clone: The junction shows a germline mismatch at one end, possibly a read error. CDR3 residues: CASSLAGGVQETQYF. The DNA of the CDR3 is TGTGCCAGCAGCCTAGCGGGAGGAGTACAAGAGACCCAGTACTTC. This chain joins TRBV7-9 and TRBJ2-5, with TRBD2 identical over 11 bases. The CDR3 is made up of 15 amino acids. From germline, CDR1 is SEHNR and CDR2 FQNEAQ (reference sequence).

The chain uses TRBV3-1 (or the pseudogene TRBV3-2) and TRBJ2-1; a possible D gene is TRBD1 (6 bases). Looked up from germline, CDR1 is LGHDT and CDR2 is YNNKEL (reference sequence). This CDR3 comprises 15 residues. Between the trimmed V and J ends, which lost 2 bases and 4 bases, there was a span of 12 bases. The CDR3 nucleotides are TGTGCCAGCAGCCAATTCAGGGGCGGGTACAATGAGCAGTTCTTC. Translating it yields CASSQFRGGYNEQFF.

In nucleotides, the CDR3 is TGCGCCAGCAGCCCAAAGGGCGGGATTTCTCCCTACGAGCAGTACTTC. This sequence encodes CASSPKGGISPYEQYF. This chain joins TRBV4-3 and TRBJ2-7, with a weak D call TRBD2 (6 bases). Trimming left V 4 bases short and J 2 bases short, with 18 bases between. Germline loops: CDR1 LGHNA, CDR2 YSLEER. The CDR3 loop spans 16 amino acids.

V usage is TRBV9 and J usage is TRBJ2-1, with 11 positions matching TRBD1. From germline, CDR1 is SGDLS and CDR2 YYNGEE. The CDR3 covers 18 residues. V lost 0 bases, J lost 2 bases, and 7 bases stayed unmatched. CDR3 region: CASSVVGGGQGAYNEQFF. CDR3 in DNA: TGTGCCAGCAGCGTAGTGGGCGGGGGACAGGGGGCCTACAATGAGCAGTTCTTC.

V gene TRBV5-1 combines with J gene TRBJ1-1; 7 bases agree with TRBD1. This CDR3 comprises 16 residues. The junction had 11 bases not matched to a gene; V was cut back by 3 bases and J by 3 bases. The germline V gene has CDR1 SGHRS and CDR2 YFSETQ. The CDR3 loop is CASSSNPTGAYTEAFF. As DNA, the CDR3 is TGCGCCAGCAGCTCCAACCCAACAGGGGCCTACACTGAAGCTTTCTTT.

J is TRBJ2-7 and V is TRBV6-2 or TRBV6-3; D gene ambiguous. CDR1 MNHEY and CDR2 SVGEGT come from the germline V gene. CDR3 length equals 12 residues. Trimming removed 5 bases from V and 9 bases from J, with 14 bases in between. The CDR3, as DNA: TGTGCCAGCAGTCCCCTAGGCCGTGGGCAGTACTTC. This codes for CASSPLGRGQYF.

This clone was observed a single time. CDR3 sequence (DNA): TGTGCCAGCAGCTTTGCGGGAGTACAAGAGACCCAGTACTTC. Its translation: CASSFAGVQETQYF. The chain links TRBV5-4 to TRBJ2-5, with 7 nucleotides matching TRBD2. This CDR3 has 14 amino acids. V was pared by 2 bases and J by 2 bases, with 3 bases of the junction left unmatched. Germline V CDR1 and CDR2: SGHNT, YYREEE (reference sequence).

This clone appeared a single time. This chain links TRBV5-1 with TRBJ1-2, with 8 bases fitting TRBD1. The CDR3 consists of 14 residues. Germline V gene sequence: CDR1 SGHRS, CDR2 YFSETQ. J was trimmed by 6 bases and V by 4 bases; bases with no gene match: 8. CDR3 in amino acids: CASSQTGGYNGYTF. The CDR3 DNA follows: TGCGCCAGCAGCCAAACAGGGGGATATAATGGCTACACCTTC.

This clone was counted a few times. V gene TRBV28 combines with J gene TRBJ2-7, with 7 positions matching TRBD2. Looked up from germline, CDR1 is MDHEN and CDR2 is SYDVKM. CDR3 length equals 16 residues. Trimming took 8 bases from V and 5 from J; bases not matched to a gene: 18. CDR3 region: CASRSEKWEGPNEQYF. CDR3 sequence (DNA): TGTGCCAGCCGTTCGGAGAAATGGGAGGGCCCGAACGAGCAGTACTTC.

The rearrangement joins TRBV7-2 to TRBJ1-4; 7 bases match TRBD1. Germline CDR1 and CDR2: SGHTA and FQGNSA. The CDR3 runs 14 residues. The ends lost 8 bases at V and 6 bases at J; junction bases unmatched: 9. The CDR3 DNA follows: TGTGCCAGCGGAGACAGGGCCTCGTATGAAAAACTGTTTTTT. This translates into CASGDRASYEKLFF.

This chain connects TRBV19 to TRBJ1-1, with 10 positions matching TRBD1. V lost 7 bases, J lost 2 bases, and 4 bases stayed unmatched. Per the germline V gene, CDR1 is LNHDA and CDR2 is SQIVND (reference sequence). The CDR3 is 14 residues long. Here the CDR3 DNA reads TGTGCCAGTACCAGGACAGGGGGAAACACTGAAGCTTTCTTT. Protein sequence: CASTRTGGNTEAFF.

The rearrangement links TRBV1 to TRBJ2-1; the table calls TRBD2, which could not be checked here. TRBV1 counts as a pseudogene. This CDR3 comprises 16 residues. CDR3 protein: CTSSRPYGGGNNEQFF. The CDR3 DNA reads TGCACCAGCAGCCGCCCTTACGGCGGGGGAAACAATGAGCAGTTCTTC.

V is TRBV2 and J is TRBJ1-2, with 9 nucleotides matching TRBD1. The V gene end was trimmed by 0 bases and the J gene end by 2 bases; junction bases not matched to a gene: 10. Germline CDR1 reads SNHLY; CDR2 reads FYNNEI. The CDR3 contains 18 residues. The CDR3 coding sequence is TGTGCCAGCAGTGAAGCGCCTTATAGACAGGGGGGGAACTATGGCTACACCTTC. Protein sequence: CASSEAPYRQGGNYGYTF.

The J gene is TRBJ1-5, the V gene TRBV6-5; unclear D gene. The CDR3 extends over 15 amino acids. The germline V gene encodes CDR1 MNHEY and CDR2 SVGAGI. V gave up 7 bases and J gave up 1 base, with 14 bases separating them. The CDR3 protein is CASKQWAASNQPQHF. The CDR3 DNA reads as TGTGCCAGCAAACAGTGGGCAGCAAGCAATCAGCCCCAGCATTTT.

The table lists this clone with a count of one. The genes are TRBV10-2 and TRBJ2-7, with D possibly matching TRBD2 (6 bases). The V end was cut by 6 bases, the J end by 2 bases, with 17 bases between. CDR3 length: 15 residues. The germline V gene has CDR1 WSHSY and CDR2 SAAADI. Here the CDR3 reads CASRAFSGLAYEQYF. The CDR3, as DNA: TGCGCCAGCAGGGCCTTTTCGGGACTGGCCTACGAGCAGTACTTC.

V usage is TRBV5-5 and J usage is TRBJ2-7; 8 bases align to TRBD1. Trimming removed 4 bases from V and 6 bases from J; junction bases left unmatched: 12. Germline V lookup: CDR1 SGHKS, CDR2 YYEKEE (reference sequence). The CDR3 is made up of 15 amino acids. CDR3 bases: TGTGCCAGCAGCCATGGGACAGGAGTGTTCGGCGAGCAGTACTTC. It translates to CASSHGTGVFGEQYF.

V usage is TRBV14 and J usage is TRBJ1-2; 7 bases match TRBD1. This CDR3 contains 14 residues. Germline-derived CDR1 and CDR2 are SGHDN and FVKESK. J was trimmed by 3 bases and V by 4 bases; bases with no gene match: 5. CDR3 in amino acids: CASSRPGQYYGYTF. In DNA, the CDR3 is TGTGCCAGCAGCCGCCCGGGACAGTACTATGGCTACACCTTC.

The chain uses TRBV29-1 and TRBJ1-2; 12 bases agree with TRBD1. The CDR3 has 16 residues. With 1 base clipped from V and 4 bases from J, the junction kept 7 bases outside the gene matches. In germline, CDR1 is SQVTM, CDR2 ANQGSEA. The CDR3 nucleotides read TGCAGCGTTGAAGTATTAGGGACAGGGGGCTCCTATGGCTACACCTTC. Translating gives CSVEVLGTGGSYGYTF.

The chain is built from TRBV30 and TRBJ2-7, with TRBD1 matching 11 bases. CDR1 GTSNPN and CDR2 SVGIG come from the germline V gene (reference sequence). Trimming removed 2 bases from V and 8 bases from J; junction bases left unmatched: 8. The CDR3 has 14 amino acids. The CDR3 region is CAWSREGQGAQQYF. The CDR3 nucleotides read TGTGCCTGGAGTAGAGAAGGACAGGGGGCCCAGCAGTACTTC.

The V and J genes are TRBV7-9 and TRBJ2-2, with 9 bases aligning to TRBD2. J gave up 0 bases and V 3 bases, and 5 bases lay outside the gene matches. CDR3 length: 17 amino acids. Looked up from germline, CDR1 is SEHNR and CDR2 is FQNEAQ (reference sequence). CDR3 protein: CASSFRREGTNTGELFF. Here the CDR3 DNA reads TGTGCCAGCAGCTTCCGGCGGGAGGGGACGAACACCGGGGAGCTGTTTTTT.

The rearrangement joins TRBV7-2 to TRBJ2-7; 12 bases are a match to TRBD2. Germline V CDR1 and CDR2: SGHTA, FQGNSA. V lost 5 bases, J lost 3 bases, and 5 bases stayed unmatched. The CDR3 totals 15 residues. CDR3: CASSEELAGGYEQYF. The CDR3 DNA reads as TGTGCCAGCAGCGAGGAACTAGCGGGGGGCTACGAGCAGTACTTC.

V gene TRBV30 combines with J gene TRBJ1-1; tentative D call: TRBD1 (5 bases). Germline CDR1 is GTSNPN and CDR2 is SVGIG (reference sequence). This CDR3 spans 13 amino acids. The germline V and J ends were trimmed by 0 bases and 6 bases, with 11 bases remaining between them. CDR3 DNA: TGTGCCTGGAGTGTGGCCCAGACAGCTGAAGCTTTCTTT. Its translation: CAWSVAQTAEAFF.

V and J are TRBV7-2 and TRBJ1-2; TRBD1 matches 7 bases. J gave up 8 bases and V 5 bases, and 20 bases lay outside the gene matches. Germline V gives CDR1 SGHTA, CDR2 FQGNSA. This CDR3 region has 17 residues. CDR3 residues: CASSPGRSGGRLGGYTF. Here the CDR3 DNA reads TGTGCCAGCAGCCCGGGCCGTTCAGGGGGTCGTTTGGGAGGCTACACCTTC.

The chain is built from TRBV30 and TRBJ2-5, with 9 bases aligning to TRBD1. Germline CDR1 and CDR2: GTSNPN and SVGIG (reference sequence). The CDR3 consists of 15 residues. The V gene end was trimmed by 5 bases and the J gene end by 6 bases; junction bases not matched to a gene: 13. The CDR3 region is CAWSSGQGVIKTQYF. The CDR3 nucleotides read TGTGCCTGGTCCTCGGGACAGGGAGTAATAAAGACCCAGTACTTC.

The CDR3 sequence: CASSPSRAGSGQPQHF. The CDR3 DNA is TGTGCCAGCAGCCCAAGCCGGGCGGGGTCAGGTCAGCCCCAGCATTTT. The chain is built from TRBV7-2 and TRBJ1-5; D is ambiguous. V lost 5 bases and J lost 6, with 20 bases in between. Germline values: CDR1 SGHTA, CDR2 FQGNSA. The CDR3 spans 16 residues.